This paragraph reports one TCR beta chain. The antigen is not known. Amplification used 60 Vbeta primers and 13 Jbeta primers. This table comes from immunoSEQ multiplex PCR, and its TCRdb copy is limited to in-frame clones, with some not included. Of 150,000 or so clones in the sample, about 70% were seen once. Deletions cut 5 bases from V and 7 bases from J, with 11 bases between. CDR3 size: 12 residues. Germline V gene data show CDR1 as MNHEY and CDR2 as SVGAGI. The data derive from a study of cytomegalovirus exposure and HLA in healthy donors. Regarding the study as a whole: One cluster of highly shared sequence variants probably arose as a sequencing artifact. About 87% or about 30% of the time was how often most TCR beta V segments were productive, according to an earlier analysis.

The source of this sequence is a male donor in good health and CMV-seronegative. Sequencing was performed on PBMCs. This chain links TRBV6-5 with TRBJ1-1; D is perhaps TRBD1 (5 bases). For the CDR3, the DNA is TGTGCCAGCAGTCCCCCAGGGTATGAAGCTTTCTTT. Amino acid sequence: CASSPPGYEAFF.